These T cell receptor beta chains were read from a single sample in a study of T cell repertoires in cytomegalovirus infection. No antigens are known for them. TCRdb independently ran MiXCR on the reads; one entry per CDR3 protein. The sample holds approximately 73,000 distinct CDR3 sequences, around 42% seen once. This specimen was CD8+ T cells from cultured PBMCs, taken from culture after CMV antigen stimulation. All receptors come from a human donor in good health (CMV status not recorded). Some clones in this sample may be carry-over from other donors' samples. CDR3s include the opening cysteine and the closing phenylalanine or tryptophan. A D gene is named only where the DNA matches it firmly. Clone size is not always given. Where it is, it says once, few, many or a class for expanded clones.

TRBV7-8	13	NA	few	TRBJ2-1	CASSHGSYNEQFF	TGTGCCAGCAGCCACGGCTCCTACAATGAGCAGTTCTTC
TRBV7-6	15	NA	NA	TRBJ2-7	CASSLGQGYSYEQYF	TGTGCCAGCAGCTTAGGTCAGGGGTACTCCTACGAGCAGTACTTC
TRBV6-5	15	NA	few	TRBJ2-5	CASSRGGGDQETQYF	TGTGCCAGCAGTCGAGGGGGGGGGGATCAAGAGACCCAGTACTTC
TRBV6-6	16	TRBD1	NA	TRBJ1-1	CASSSGQGYPDTEAFF	TGTGCCAGCAGTTCCGGACAGGGGTACCCTGACACTGAAGCTTTCTTT
TRBV7-4	16	TRBD1	NA	TRBJ2-1	CASSSRDRGPYNEQFF	TGTGCCAGCAGCTCCCGGGACAGGGGACCGTACAATGAGCAGTTCTTC
TRBV19	15	NA	few	TRBJ1-5	CASSPPTSLIQPQHF	TGTGCCAGTAGTCCTCCGACATCTTTAATTCAGCCCCAGCATTTT
TRBV12-3/TRBV12-4	15	NA	few	TRBJ1-1	CASSLPGTLNTEAFF	TGTGCCAGCAGTCTGCCCGGGACCCTGAACACTGAAGCTTTCTTT
TRBV7-9	16	NA	NA	TRBJ2-4	CASSLATGGPKNIQYF	TGTGCCAGCAGCTTAGCAACTGGAGGACCCAAAAACATTCAGTACTTC
TRBV11-2	17	TRBD1	NA	TRBJ2-5	CASSLEGDRGAQETQYF	TGTGCCAGCAGTCTGGAGGGAGACAGGGGAGCACAAGAGACCCAGTACTTC
TRBV20-1	15	TRBD1	few	TRBJ1-5	CSARRDRGGSQPQHF	TGCAGTGCTCGCCGGGACAGGGGAGGGAGTCAGCCCCAGCATTTT
TRBV4-2	15	NA	NA	TRBJ2-5	CASSQGLPGIETQYF	TGTGCCAGCAGCCAAGGACTACCGGGGATAGAGACCCAGTACTTC
TRBV6-1	15	NA	many	TRBJ1-1	CASSEALGVSTEAFF	TGTGCCAGCAGTGAAGCGCTCGGGGTAAGCACTGAAGCTTTCTTT
TRBV27	17	TRBD2	NA	TRBJ2-2	CASSFLPTSGDTGELFF	TGTGCCAGCAGTTTCCTCCCAACTAGCGGGGACACCGGGGAGCTGTTTTTT
TRBV29-1	13	NA	NA	TRBJ2-1	CSVGRSSYNEQFF	TGCAGCGTGGGACGGAGCTCCTACAATGAGCAGTTCTTC
TRBV4-1	16	NA	NA	TRBJ2-7	CASSQGVVGGSYEQYF	TGCGCCAGCAGCCAAGGGGTCGTGGGAGGATCCTACGAGCAGTACTTC
TRBV5-1	17	NA	NA	TRBJ2-1	CASSQVPDTHTYNEQFF	TGCGCCAGCAGCCAAGTCCCAGACACCCACACCTACAATGAGCAGTTCTTC
TRBV5-1	14	NA	once	TRBJ2-3	CASSDPNTEYTQYF	TGCGCCAGCAGCGACCCAAATACAGAGTATACGCAGTATTTT
TRBV3-1	16	NA	NA	TRBJ2-2	CASSQGPGLDTGELFF	TGTGCCAGCAGCCAGGGCCCGGGGCTGGACACCGGGGAGCTGTTTTTT
TRBV15	14	NA	few	TRBJ1-4	CATSRVASNEKLFF	TGTGCCACCAGCAGAGTCGCTTCTAATGAAAAACTGTTTTTT
TRBV20-1	14	NA	NA	TRBJ2-3	CSARDRIWLDTQYF	TGCAGTGCTAGAGATCGAATCTGGTTGGATACGCAGTATTTT
TRBV20-1	15	TRBD2	NA	TRBJ2-1	CSAPGLAGVYNEQFF	TGCAGTGCCCCGGGACTAGCGGGGGTCTACAATGAGCAGTTCTTC
TRBV24-1	14	TRBD1	few	TRBJ2-7	CATSVGTGGGEQYF	TGTGCCACCAGCGTGGGGACAGGGGGCGGGGAGCAGTACTTC
TRBV6-2/TRBV6-3	18	TRBD2	NA	TRBJ2-3	CASSYSGLAGGNTDTQYF	TGTGCCAGCAGTTACTCCGGACTAGCGGGGGGGAACACAGATACGCAGTATTTT
TRBV5-4	16	TRBD2	NA	TRBJ2-1	CASSYLGGSTYNEQFF	TGTGCCAGCAGCTACCTGGGGGGGTCGACCTACAATGAGCAGTTCTTC
TRBV4-3	15	TRBD1	NA	TRBJ1-6	CASSQEGQGLAPLHF	TGCGCCAGCAGCCAAGAGGGACAGGGGTTGGCACCCCTCCACTTT
TRBV7-2	19	TRBD1	many	TRBJ1-4	CASSPDRDRVEIGNEKLFF	TGTGCCAGCAGCCCGGACCGGGACAGGGTTGAGATTGGTAATGAAAAACTGTTTTTT